A single sample gave rise to the 23 T cell receptor beta chains below, sequenced in a study of cytomegalovirus exposure and HLA in healthy donors. The PCR ran on 60 Vbeta and 13 Jbeta primers. Using immunoSEQ multiplex PCR, the repertoire was profiled, and TCRdb retains in-frame clones only, with some absent. Altogether some 150,000 clones are present, about 78% being singletons, with the ten largest covering over 4%. The source material was PBMCs. The receptors were gathered from a man aged 50 to 60 in good health and CMV-seropositive.

As to this clone: This CDR3 is also generated by other DNA sequences in the sample. The chain employs TRBV5-1 and TRBJ1-2; 7 bases are a match to TRBD1. The CDR3 has 13 residues. Germline assignment: CDR1 SGHRS and CDR2 YFSETQ. The J segment lost 3 bases and the V segment lost 5 bases, leaving 4 bases of the junction unmatched. Written as DNA, the CDR3 is TGCGCCAGCAGTCCCGACAGGGACTATGGCTACACCTTC. It codes for CASSPDRDYGYTF. Full variable domain (rest looked up from reference TRBV5-1 and TRBJ1-2): KAGVTQTPRYLIKTRGQQVTLSCSPISGHRSVSWYQQTPGQGLQFLFEYFSETQRNKGNFPGRFSGRQFSNSRSEMNVSTLELGDSALYLCASSPDRDYGYTFGSGTRLTVV.

The V gene is TRBV14, the J gene TRBJ2-2; TRBD2 is a possible D gene (5 bases). V lost 4 bases and J 1 base, leaving 13 bases between the germline ends. The CDR3 sequence is 16 residues long. From germline, CDR1 is SGHDN and CDR2 FVKESK. The CDR3 DNA follows: TGTGCCAGCAGCCCCCTGGGAGCCTTGAACACCGGGGAGCTGTTTTTT. Its translation: CASSPLGALNTGELFF.

The table lists this clone with a few counts. This chain links TRBV29-1 with TRBJ1-1, with D uncertain. Germline assignment: CDR1 SQVTM and CDR2 ANQGSEA. The V and J ends lost 3 bases and 0 bases respectively, with 8 bases between them. The CDR3 is 13 amino acids. CDR3 in amino acids: CSVERRMNTEAFF. The CDR3 nucleotides are TGCAGCGTTGAGAGGCGGATGAACACTGAAGCTTTCTTT.

The gene calls are TRBV15 and TRBJ1-2; 7 positions match TRBD1. The CDR3 has 13 amino acids. CDR1 is LNHNV, CDR2 YYDKDF, per germline (reference sequence). Trimming at V came to 5 bases and at J to 5 bases, leaving 5 bases not matched to a gene. CDR3 nucleotides: TGTGCCACCAGCGCAGGGACAGTTTATGGCTACACCTTC. Translating it yields CATSAGTVYGYTF.

Remarks on this clone: The same CDR3 can be traced to other DNA sequences in this sample. The V gene is TRBV5-4, the J gene TRBJ2-2, with 7 bases identical to TRBD1. This CDR3 has 15 residues. Germline values: CDR1 SGHNT, CDR2 YYREEE (reference sequence). The V segment lost 1 base and the J segment 3 bases; nucleotides outside the gene matches: 3. For the CDR3, the DNA is TGTGCCAGCAGCTTGCCAGGGGGTGACACCGGGGAGCTGTTTTTT. This gives the protein CASSLPGGDTGELFF.

The chain carries TRBV2 and TRBJ1-2; 7 nucleotides align to TRBD1. Germline V gene sequence: CDR1 SNHLY, CDR2 FYNNEI. This CDR3 spans 13 amino acids. V lost 4 bases, J lost 6 bases, and 5 bases stayed unmatched. The CDR3 loop is CASSGQGWDGYTF. The CDR3 nucleotides read TGTGCCAGCAGTGGACAGGGATGGGATGGCTACACCTTC.

This chain joins TRBV7-3 and TRBJ2-1, with TRBD2 matching over 10 bases. Trimming cost V 4 bases and J 4 bases; bases outside gene matches: 4. The CDR3 totals 15 residues. Germline V CDR1 and CDR2: SGHTA, FQGTGA. CDR3 sequence: CASSSLAGWYNEQFF. In DNA form, the CDR3 reads TGTGCCAGCAGCTCACTAGCGGGATGGTACAATGAGCAGTTCTTC.

In its sample, this clone was seen a few times. This chain connects TRBV9 to TRBJ1-4; 9 bases fit TRBD1. Losses at the gene ends were 3 bases for V and 8 bases for J; bases not matched to a gene: 8. Germline V gene lookup returns CDR1 SGDLS and CDR2 YYNGEE. The CDR3 has 15 residues. This CDR3 reads CASSEGQGRGEKLFF. The DNA for the CDR3 is TGTGCCAGCAGCGAGGGACAGGGACGGGGCGAAAAACTGTTTTTT.

V and J are TRBV10-3 and TRBJ2-3, with TRBD2 as a possible D gene (5 bases). Trimming took off 8 bases at V and 5 bases at J, with 14 bases between the two ends. Germline loops: CDR1 ENHRY, CDR2 SYGVKD. The CDR3 has 13 residues. This chain's CDR3 is CAIGEPRGDTQYF. The CDR3 DNA is TGTGCCATCGGGGAGCCGCGAGGAGATACGCAGTATTTT.

The chain couples TRBV5-6 to TRBJ2-5, with D possibly TRBD2 on 6 matching bases. The J call may be mistaken, given a closer DNA end match to TRBJ2-7. This CDR3 contains 15 residues. Per the germline V gene, CDR1 is SGHDT and CDR2 is YYEEEE. The CDR3: CASSPTTGLADEQYF. The CDR3 DNA follows: TGTGCCAGCAGCCCGACCACGGGGTTAGCGGACGAGCAGTACTTC.

This sequence joins TRBV11-1 and TRBJ2-4; 11 positions agree with TRBD1. This CDR3 comprises 19 residues. CDR1 and CDR2 (germline): SGHAT, FQDESV (reference sequence). The V segment lost 7 bases and the J segment 0 bases; nucleotides outside the gene matches: 14. As DNA, the CDR3 is TGTGCCAGCACCCGACCGGACAGGGGGCAATTATTAGCCAAAAACATTCAGTACTTC. This gives the protein CASTRPDRGQLLAKNIQYF.

The V gene is TRBV7-2, the J gene TRBJ2-7; D is undetermined. V was pared by 2 bases and J by 4 bases, with 12 bases between. The CDR3 sequence is 14 residues long. Germline V gene lookup returns CDR1 SGHTA and CDR2 FQGNSA. DNA of the CDR3: TGTGCCAGCAGCTTACCAGGAAGAGTGTACGAGCAGTACTTC. This translates into CASSLPGRVYEQYF.

This clone has a handful of counts. This chain links TRBV6-1 with TRBJ1-4; no definite D call. In germline, CDR1 is MNHNS, CDR2 SASEGT. The CDR3 has 12 amino acids. Trimming shortened V by 6 bases and J by 7 bases, and 9 bases separated the two germline ends. CDR3 residues: CASRELGEKLFF. The CDR3 DNA is TGTGCCAGCAGGGAGTTAGGTGAAAAACTGTTTTTT.

DNA of the CDR3: TGTGCCAGCAGCCTCGGACTAGCGGGGGGACGTCTGAACACCGGGGAGCTGTTTTTT. Translating it yields CASSLGLAGGRLNTGELFF. The chain recombines TRBV7-8 with TRBJ2-2, with TRBD2 identical over 14 bases. The CDR3 runs 19 residues. J lost 1 base, V lost 5 bases, and 9 bases had no gene match. Germline V CDR1 and CDR2: SGHVS, FQNEAQ.

The J gene is TRBJ1-1, the V gene TRBV7-9; 7 bases are shared with TRBD1. The CDR3 is 12 residues long. CDR1 is SEHNR and CDR2 is FQNEAQ in the germline V gene (reference sequence). V trimming: 5 bases; J trimming: 5 bases; junction bases outside the gene matches: 2. In DNA, the CDR3 is TGTGCCAGCAGCCCGGGACAGACTGAAGCTTTCTTT. Protein sequence: CASSPGQTEAFF.

This chain connects TRBV2 to TRBJ1-2, with 7 bases lining up with TRBD1. Germline loops: CDR1 SNHLY, CDR2 FYNNEI. Unmatched junction bases numbered 5, after V lost 6 bases and J lost 4 bases. CDR3 size: 13 residues. The CDR3 spells CASRGGQPYGYTF. CDR3 nucleotide sequence: TGTGCCAGCAGGGGGGGACAGCCCTATGGCTACACCTTC. Filled out from reference TRBV2 and TRBJ1-2, the complete variable domain reads EPEVTQTPSHQVTQMGQEVILRCVPISNHLYFYWYRQILGQKVEFLVSFYNNEISEKSEIFDDQFSVERPDGSNFTLKIRSTKLEDSAMYFCASRGGQPYGYTFGSGTRLTVV.

This rearrangement joins TRBV19 to TRBJ2-1; a weak D match, TRBD2 (6 bases). The germline gives CDR1 LNHDA, CDR2 SQIVND (reference sequence). The CDR3 length is 15 residues. V lost 7 bases to trimming and J lost 1 base, with 14 bases between them. The CDR3 region has the DNA TGTGCCAGTACTGCCGGGACTGCTTCCTACAATGAGCAGTTCTTC. Encoded protein: CASTAGTASYNEQFF.

This clone has a single count. The DNA for the CDR3 is TGTGCCATCAGGGGACAGTCGCGTACTGAAGCTTTCTTT. Translated: CAIRGQSRTEAFF. The chain links TRBV10-3 to TRBJ1-1; TRBD1 aligns across 7 bases. The V segment lost 6 bases and the J segment 5 bases; nucleotides outside the gene matches: 6. The CDR3 consists of 13 residues. Germline lookup yields CDR1 ENHRY and CDR2 SYGVKD.

The table lists this clone with a few counts. The chain joins TRBV4-1 to TRBJ1-1, with a weak D call TRBD1 (5 bases). The CDR3 contains 15 residues. The germline gives CDR1 MGHRA, CDR2 YSYEKL. V was clipped by 2 bases and J by 6 bases, with 16 bases between them. The DNA of the CDR3 is TGCGCCAGCAGCCAAAGACCGACAGAAGGCCCTGAAGCTTTCTTT. It encodes CASSQRPTEGPEAFF.

The V and J genes are TRBV19 and TRBJ2-7; 7 nucleotides match TRBD1. This CDR3 region has 13 residues. Germline-derived CDR1 and CDR2 are LNHDA and SQIVND (reference sequence). The trim removed 5 bases at V and 3 bases at J, leaving 4 bases unmatched. The CDR3 here is CASSADRDYEQYF. CDR3 bases: TGTGCCAGTAGTGCAGACAGGGACTACGAGCAGTACTTC. Drawing the rest from reference TRBV19 and TRBJ2-7, the complete variable domain is DGGITQSPKYLFRKEGQNVTLSCEQNLNHDAMYWYRQDPGQGLRLIYYSQIVNDFQKGDIAEGYSVSREKKESFPLTVTSAQKNPTAFYLCASSADRDYEQYFGPGTRLTVT.

The genes are TRBV19 and TRBJ1-6, with D possibly TRBD1 on 5 matching bases. Trimming shortened V by 7 bases and J by 9 bases, and 19 bases separated the two germline ends. Per the germline V gene, CDR1 is LNHDA and CDR2 is SQIVND (reference sequence). The CDR3 covers 15 residues. Here the CDR3 DNA reads TGTGCCAGTACCCTAGTCGGGGGAGGCAGTTCACCCCTCCACTTT. Translation gives CASTLVGGGSSPLHF.

The chain carries TRBV4-2 and TRBJ2-7; TRBD1 might be the D (5 bases). Germline values: CDR1 LGHNA, CDR2 YNFKEQ. V gave up 0 bases and J gave up 4 bases, with 16 bases separating them. CDR3 size: 16 residues. The CDR3 spells CASSQDRTLGGYEQYF. DNA for the CDR3: TGTGCCAGCAGCCAAGATAGGACATTAGGTGGGTACGAGCAGTACTTC.

V is TRBV6-1 and J is TRBJ2-1; 13 positions agree with TRBD2. This CDR3 is built from 15 residues. Germline assignment: CDR1 MNHNS and CDR2 SASEGT. Unmatched junction bases numbered 3, after V lost 6 bases and J lost 4 bases. The CDR3 loop reads CASRSLAGGYNEQFF. The CDR3 DNA reads TGTGCCAGCAGATCACTAGCGGGGGGGTACAATGAGCAGTTCTTC.